These T cell receptor beta chains were read from a single sample in a study of blood T cell repertoires in COVID-19. The data were produced by immunoSEQ multiplex PCR, yet TCRdb's version contains in-frame clones alone and is incomplete. The sample consists of 55,000 to 75,000 clones, about 81% of them appearing once. The sample consisted of peripheral blood. Receptors were obtained from a human donor in a cohort sampled during active COVID-19. Each CDR3 is given with its conserved first and last residue. The size entry is marked missing in some rows and otherwise reads once, few, many or a size class.

CDR3 protein: CAWAEEGRYSDTEAFF
J gene: TRBJ1-1
V gene: TRBV30
clone size: .

CDR3 protein: CASSSTSGVQETQYF
J gene: TRBJ2-5
V gene: TRBV7-7
clone size: .

CDR3 protein: CASRSIDRDSYEQYF
J gene: TRBJ2-7
V gene: TRBV6-5
clone size: .

CDR3 protein: CASSFRGQGSEAFF
J gene: TRBJ1-1
V gene: TRBV6-5
clone size: once

CDR3 protein: CASSSTGNADTEAFF
J gene: TRBJ1-1
V gene: TRBV13
clone size: hyperexpanded

CDR3 protein: CASSPGTMEAFF
J gene: TRBJ1-1
V gene: TRBV9
clone size: .

CDR3 protein: CASSRLAGEETQYF
J gene: TRBJ2-5
V gene: TRBV5-1
clone size: once

CDR3 protein: CASSSAGVYEQYF
J gene: TRBJ2-7
V gene: TRBV4-1
clone size: .

CDR3 protein: CASSLSLDTQYF
J gene: TRBJ2-3
V gene: TRBV7-9
clone size: once

CDR3 protein: CASSSSSGFWTDTQYF
J gene: TRBJ2-3
V gene: TRBV7-9
clone size: few

CDR3 protein: CASSYSRKALEKLFF
J gene: TRBJ1-4
V gene: TRBV6-5
clone size: .

CDR3 protein: CASKALHGRTEAFF
J gene: TRBJ1-1
V gene: TRBV25-1
clone size: .

CDR3 protein: CASSFRMSGTVGNTIYF
J gene: TRBJ1-3
V gene: TRBV7-2
clone size: medium-sized

CDR3 protein: CASGGCPYNEQFF
J gene: TRBJ2-1
V gene: TRBV21-1
clone size: .

CDR3 protein: CATSDIGGEQFF
J gene: TRBJ2-1
V gene: TRBV24-1
clone size: .

CDR3 protein: CAWSTMFRQGGYTF
J gene: TRBJ1-2
V gene: TRBV30
clone size: .

CDR3 protein: CASSPSGGAGNEQFF
J gene: TRBJ2-1
V gene: TRBV13
clone size: .

CDR3 protein: CASSPSKAGEIYNEQFF
J gene: TRBJ2-1
V gene: TRBV19
clone size: .

CDR3 protein: CASSPLADSSYEQYF
J gene: TRBJ2-7
V gene: TRBV7-8
clone size: .

CDR3 protein: CASSLRLAGVETQYF
J gene: TRBJ2-5
V gene: TRBV7-8
clone size: .

CDR3 protein: CASRVGQGGEQYF
J gene: TRBJ2-7
V gene: TRBV6-5
clone size: .

CDR3 protein: CASSLGGMSAFF
J gene: TRBJ1-1
V gene: TRBV28
clone size: few

CDR3 protein: CASSLGAGGHYNEQFF
J gene: TRBJ2-1
V gene: TRBV5-6
clone size: .

CDR3 protein: CASTNPRGREGDTQYF
J gene: TRBJ2-3
V gene: TRBV28
clone size: .

CDR3 protein: CASSETSGSRTDTQYF
J gene: TRBJ2-3
V gene: TRBV5-1
clone size: few

CDR3 protein: CASSDIYGSSTEAFF
J gene: TRBJ1-1
V gene: TRBV10-2
clone size: .

CDR3 protein: CASSSRGGSIYNEQFF
J gene: TRBJ2-1
V gene: TRBV28
clone size: .

CDR3 protein: CASSPSTRTYEQYF
J gene: TRBJ2-7
V gene: TRBV3-1/TRBV3-2
clone size: .

CDR3 protein: CATLLSSYNSPLHF
J gene: TRBJ1-6
V gene: TRBV28
clone size: .

CDR3 protein: CASRTSGRTDTQYF
J gene: TRBJ2-3
V gene: TRBV10-2
clone size: .

CDR3 protein: CASSILAANTGELFF
J gene: TRBJ2-2
V gene: TRBV19
clone size: once

CDR3 protein: CASSLGGDTQYF
J gene: TRBJ2-3
V gene: TRBV6-5
clone size: .

CDR3 protein: CASSPSPGQGAGYEQYF
J gene: TRBJ2-7
V gene: TRBV27
clone size: .

CDR3 protein: CASRTTGGNTGELFF
J gene: TRBJ2-2
V gene: TRBV28
clone size: .

CDR3 protein: CASSPSANYGYTF
J gene: TRBJ1-2
V gene: TRBV6-5
clone size: few

CDR3 protein: CASSSSSGNTIYF
J gene: TRBJ1-3
V gene: TRBV18
clone size: .

CDR3 protein: CASTRHDETGELFF
J gene: TRBJ2-2
V gene: TRBV6-5
clone size: .

CDR3 protein: CASTKTSANNEQFF
J gene: TRBJ2-1
V gene: TRBV9
clone size: .

CDR3 protein: CASSLLRREAFF
J gene: TRBJ1-1
V gene: TRBV28
clone size: once

CDR3 protein: CASSVLAPNQPQHF
J gene: TRBJ1-5
V gene: TRBV2
clone size: few

CDR3 protein: CASSPPGTSSYNEQFF
J gene: TRBJ2-1
V gene: TRBV18
clone size: .

CDR3 protein: CATQIAGEKLFF
J gene: TRBJ1-4
V gene: TRBV7-9
clone size: .

CDR3 protein: CASSQNGGRMAGELFF
J gene: TRBJ2-2
V gene: TRBV7-9
clone size: .

CDR3 protein: CASSGTAFNEQFF
J gene: TRBJ2-1
V gene: TRBV28
clone size: .

CDR3 protein: CASSPSGQPSYEQYF
J gene: TRBJ2-7
V gene: TRBV6-5
clone size: many

CDR3 protein: CASSSRLADTREGYF
J gene: TRBJ2-5
V gene: TRBV7-2
clone size: .

CDR3 protein: CASSQDVQYNEQFF
J gene: TRBJ2-1
V gene: TRBV4-2
clone size: .

CDR3 protein: CASSFRGDGYEQYF
J gene: TRBJ2-7
V gene: TRBV11-1
clone size: .

CDR3 protein: CSTTSGTSTDTQYF
J gene: TRBJ2-3
V gene: TRBV29-1
clone size: .

CDR3 protein: CASSQDRDYQYF
J gene: TRBJ2-4
V gene: TRBV3-1/TRBV3-2
clone size: .